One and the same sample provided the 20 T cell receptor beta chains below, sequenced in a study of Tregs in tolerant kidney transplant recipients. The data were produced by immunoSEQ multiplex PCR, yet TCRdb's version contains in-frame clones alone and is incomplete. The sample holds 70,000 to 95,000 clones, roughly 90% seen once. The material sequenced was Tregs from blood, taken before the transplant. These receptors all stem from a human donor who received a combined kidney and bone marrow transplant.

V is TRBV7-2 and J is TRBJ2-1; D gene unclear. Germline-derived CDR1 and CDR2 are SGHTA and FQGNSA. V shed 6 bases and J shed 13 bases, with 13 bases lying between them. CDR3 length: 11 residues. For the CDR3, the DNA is TGTGCCAGCAGTCAGCTTGTTAAACAGTTCTTC. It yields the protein CASSQLVKQFF.

The CDR3 region is CASSLDRDRELFF. As DNA, the CDR3 is TGTGCCAGCAGCTTAGATAGGGACCGGGAGCTGTTTTTT. The chain is built from TRBV7-2 and TRBJ2-2; perhaps D is TRBD1 or TRBD2 (5 bases each). Germline V gene data show CDR1 as SGHTA and CDR2 as FQGNSA. This CDR3 has 13 residues. Trimming removed 1 base at V and 9 bases at J, with 9 bases between.

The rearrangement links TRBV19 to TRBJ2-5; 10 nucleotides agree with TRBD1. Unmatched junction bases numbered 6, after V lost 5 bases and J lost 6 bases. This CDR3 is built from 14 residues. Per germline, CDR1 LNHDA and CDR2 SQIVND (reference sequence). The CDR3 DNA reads TGTGCCAGTAGTCAGGGACAGGGGTTGAAGACCCAGTACTTC. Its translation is CASSQGQGLKTQYF. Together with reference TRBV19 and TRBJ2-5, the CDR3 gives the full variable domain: DGGITQSPKYLFRKEGQNVTLSCEQNLNHDAMYWYRQDPGQGLRLIYYSQIVNDFQKGDIAEGYSVSREKKESFPLTVTSAQKNPTAFYLCASSQGQGLKTQYFGPGTRLLVL.

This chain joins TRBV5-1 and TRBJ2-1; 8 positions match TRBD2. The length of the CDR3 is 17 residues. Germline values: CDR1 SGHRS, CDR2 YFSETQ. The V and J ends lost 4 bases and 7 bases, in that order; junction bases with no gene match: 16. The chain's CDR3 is CASSPMDGRADGNEQFF. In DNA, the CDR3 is TGCGCCAGCAGCCCTATGGACGGGAGGGCCGATGGGAATGAGCAGTTCTTC.

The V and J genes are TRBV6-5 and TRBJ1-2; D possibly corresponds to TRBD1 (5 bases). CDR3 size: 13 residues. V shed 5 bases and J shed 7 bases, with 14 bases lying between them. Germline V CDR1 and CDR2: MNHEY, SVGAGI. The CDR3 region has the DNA TGTGCCAGCAGTCGTAGTGGGGCGGGTGGCTACACCTTC. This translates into CASSRSGAGGYTF.

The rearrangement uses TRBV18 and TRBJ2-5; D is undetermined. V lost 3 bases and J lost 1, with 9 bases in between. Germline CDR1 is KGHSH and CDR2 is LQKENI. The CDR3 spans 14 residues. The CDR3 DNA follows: TGTGCCAGCTCACCGATCTCACTCCAAGAGACCCAGTACTTC. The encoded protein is CASSPISLQETQYF. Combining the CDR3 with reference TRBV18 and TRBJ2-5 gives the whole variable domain NAGVMQNPRHLVRRRGQEARLRCSPMKGHSHVYWYRQLPEEGLKFMVYLQKENIIDESGMPKERFSAEFPKEGPSILRIQQVVRGDSAAYFCASSPISLQETQYFGPGTRLLVL.

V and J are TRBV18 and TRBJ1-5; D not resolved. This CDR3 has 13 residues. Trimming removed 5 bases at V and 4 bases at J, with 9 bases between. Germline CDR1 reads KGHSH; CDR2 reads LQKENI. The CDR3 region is CASSSSENQPQHF. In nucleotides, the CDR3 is TGTGCCAGCTCATCCTCAGAGAATCAGCCCCAGCATTTT.

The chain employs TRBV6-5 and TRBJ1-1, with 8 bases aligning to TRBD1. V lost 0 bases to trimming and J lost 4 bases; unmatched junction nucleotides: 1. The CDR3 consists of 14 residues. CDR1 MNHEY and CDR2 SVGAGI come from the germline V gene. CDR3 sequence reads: CASSYSQGATEAFF. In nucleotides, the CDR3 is TGTGCCAGCAGTTACTCTCAGGGGGCCACTGAAGCTTTCTTT.

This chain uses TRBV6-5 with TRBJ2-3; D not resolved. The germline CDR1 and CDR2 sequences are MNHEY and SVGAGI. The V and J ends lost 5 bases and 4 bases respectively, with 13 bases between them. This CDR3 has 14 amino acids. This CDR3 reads CASSRVARSDTQYF. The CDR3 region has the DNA TGTGCCAGCAGTCGTGTGGCGAGGTCAGATACGCAGTATTTT.

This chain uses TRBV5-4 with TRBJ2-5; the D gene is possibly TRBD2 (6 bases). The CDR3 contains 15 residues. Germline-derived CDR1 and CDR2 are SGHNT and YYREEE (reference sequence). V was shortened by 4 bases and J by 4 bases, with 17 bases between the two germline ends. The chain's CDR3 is CASSPPGAFRETQYF. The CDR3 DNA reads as TGTGCCAGCAGCCCTCCGGGAGCCTTCAGAGAGACCCAGTACTTC.

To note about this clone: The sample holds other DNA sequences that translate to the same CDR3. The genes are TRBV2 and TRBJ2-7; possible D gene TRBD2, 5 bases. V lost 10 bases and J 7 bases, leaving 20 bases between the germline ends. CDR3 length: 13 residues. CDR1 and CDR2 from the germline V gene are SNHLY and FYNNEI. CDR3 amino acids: CATSRTPSGEQYF. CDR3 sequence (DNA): TGTGCCACTTCAAGGACTCCGTCGGGAGAGCAGTACTTC.

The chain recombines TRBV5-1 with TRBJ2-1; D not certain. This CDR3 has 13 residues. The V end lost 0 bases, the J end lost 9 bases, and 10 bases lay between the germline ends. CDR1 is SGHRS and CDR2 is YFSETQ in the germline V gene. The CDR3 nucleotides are TGCGCCAGCAGCTTGGGCAAGCACAGTGAGCAGTTCTTC. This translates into CASSLGKHSEQFF.

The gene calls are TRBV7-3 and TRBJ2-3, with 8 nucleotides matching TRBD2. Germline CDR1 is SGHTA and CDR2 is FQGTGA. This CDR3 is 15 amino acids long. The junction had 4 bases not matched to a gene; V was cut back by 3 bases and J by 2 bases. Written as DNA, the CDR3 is TGTGCCAGCAGCTTCAGCGGGAGTTCCACAGATACGCAGTATTTT. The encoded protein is CASSFSGSSTDTQYF.

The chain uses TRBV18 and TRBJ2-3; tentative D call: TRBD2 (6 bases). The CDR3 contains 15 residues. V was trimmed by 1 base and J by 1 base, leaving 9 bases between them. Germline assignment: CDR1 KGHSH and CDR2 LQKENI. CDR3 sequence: CASSPQEGGTDTQYF. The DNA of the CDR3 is TGTGCCAGCTCACCACAGGAGGGAGGCACAGATACGCAGTATTTT.

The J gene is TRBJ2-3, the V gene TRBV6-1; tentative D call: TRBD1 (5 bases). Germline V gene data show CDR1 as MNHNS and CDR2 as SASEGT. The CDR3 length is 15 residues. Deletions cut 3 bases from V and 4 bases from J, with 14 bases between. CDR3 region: CASSDQGPSADTQYF. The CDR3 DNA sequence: TGTGCCAGCAGTGATCAGGGCCCCTCCGCAGATACGCAGTATTTT.

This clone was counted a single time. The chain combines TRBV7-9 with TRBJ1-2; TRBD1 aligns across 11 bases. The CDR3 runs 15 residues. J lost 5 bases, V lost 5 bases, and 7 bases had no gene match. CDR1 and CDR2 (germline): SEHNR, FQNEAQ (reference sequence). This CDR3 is CASSLGQGVFYGYTF. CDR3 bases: TGTGCCAGCAGCCTGGGACAGGGGGTTTTTTATGGCTACACCTTC.

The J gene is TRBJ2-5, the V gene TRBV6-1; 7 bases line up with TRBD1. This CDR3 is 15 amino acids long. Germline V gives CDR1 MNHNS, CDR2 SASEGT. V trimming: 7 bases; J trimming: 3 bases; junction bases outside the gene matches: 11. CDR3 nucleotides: TGTGCCAGCAAGCTGGGACAGCAGACCAAAGAGACCCAGTACTTC. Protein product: CASKLGQQTKETQYF.

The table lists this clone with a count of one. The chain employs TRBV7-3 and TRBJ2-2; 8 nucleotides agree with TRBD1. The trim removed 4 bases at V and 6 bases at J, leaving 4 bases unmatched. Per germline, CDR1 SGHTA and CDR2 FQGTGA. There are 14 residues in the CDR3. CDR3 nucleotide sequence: TGTGCCAGCAGCTCCGGACAGGGATCCGGGGAGCTGTTTTTT. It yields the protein CASSSGQGSGELFF. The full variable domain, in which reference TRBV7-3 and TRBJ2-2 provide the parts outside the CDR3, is GAGVSQTPSNKVTEKGKYVELRCDPISGHTALYWYRQSLGQGPEFLIYFQGTGAADDSGLPNDRFFAVRPEGSVSTLKIQRTERGDSAVYLCASSSGQGSGELFFGEGSRLTVL.

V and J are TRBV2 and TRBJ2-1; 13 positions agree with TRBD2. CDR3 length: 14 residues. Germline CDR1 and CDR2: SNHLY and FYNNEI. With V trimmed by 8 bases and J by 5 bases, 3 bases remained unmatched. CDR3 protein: CASATSGRNNEQFF. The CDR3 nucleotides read TGTGCCAGCGCGACTAGCGGGAGGAACAATGAGCAGTTCTTC.

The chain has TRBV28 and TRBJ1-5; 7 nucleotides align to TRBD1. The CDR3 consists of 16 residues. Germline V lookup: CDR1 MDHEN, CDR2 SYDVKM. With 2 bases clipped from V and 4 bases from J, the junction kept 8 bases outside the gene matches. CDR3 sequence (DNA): TGTGCCAGCAGTTTACCGACAGGGAAAGGGAATCAGCCCCAGCATTTT. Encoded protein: CASSLPTGKGNQPQHF.